The entry below gives a single TCR beta chain sequence along with its context. Its antigen is still unknown. These data are taken from a study of T cell repertoires in cytomegalovirus infection. Study overall: Based on public TCR beta signatures, there were indications of CMV infection and of a matching HLA type.

Study observations and caveats: CMV-specific HLA-C-restricted TCR beta clonotypes dominated the ex vivo response. Identification of carriers of CMV plus the relevant HLA was achieved through cumulative public TCR beta family frequency.

TCRdb processed the reads anew with MiXCR; each CDR3 protein has one entry. The sample carries just under 550,000 distinct CDR3 sequences, around 27% recorded once. The trim removed 0 bases at V and 5 bases at J, leaving 7 bases unmatched. The CDR3 length is 17 residues. Germline assignment: CDR1 SGHNT and CDR2 YYREEE (reference sequence). This receptor was obtained from a human donor in good health (CMV status not recorded). Some clones in this sample may be carry-over from other donors' samples. The chain employs TRBV5-4 and TRBJ2-2; 10 nucleotides line up with TRBD1. The sequenced sample was PBMCs. The CDR3 reads CASSLAGQGGSTGELFF. The CDR3 DNA follows: TGTGCCAGCAGCTTGGCCGGACAGGGGGGATCGACCGGGGAGCTGTTTTTT.